This T cell receptor beta chain is drawn from a study of vaccination and CD4 T cells after COVID-19. Study-wide context: Convalescent patients gave post-COVID blood a median roughly 96 days post-diagnosis, range 35 to 161.

The Oncomine TCR Beta short-read assay was applied to DNA of cultured CD4+ T cells. TCRdb ran MiXCR on the PCR reads and lists one entry per CDR3 protein. Among 15,000 to 20,000 distinct CDR3 sequences listed, around three fifths were seen once. Described treatment: 10-day PBMC culture with coronavirus spike peptide pools or control peptides (ViraFEST assay). In the ViraFEST assay, peptide-pool expansion preceded TCR sequencing of expanded clonotypes. Germline lookup yields CDR1 SGHNT and CDR2 YENEEA. The CDR3 has 14 residues. V lost 5 bases, J lost 6 bases, and 13 bases lay in between. Concerning this clonotype: The antigen is not known.

Sample: CD4+ T cells from blood, cultured in vitro. This TCR came from a human donor who had recovered from COVID-19. The chain joins TRBV11-3 to TRBJ2-2, with D tentatively TRBD2 (6 bases). The CDR3 spells CASSRGDSAGELFF. CDR3 bases: TGTGCCAGCAGCCGCGGGGACTCCGCCGGGGAGCTGTTTTTT.